This TCR beta chain was sequenced for a study of T-cell reconstitution after alpha-beta-depleted transplantation in children. The TCRbeta library was prepared with unique molecular identifiers. TCRdb re-called the PCR reads through MiXCR, storing one row per CDR3 protein. The sample includes about 400,000 distinct CDR3 sequences, about 20% of them seen just once. This clonotype was counted between two and nine times. The V end was cut by 2 bases, the J end by 4 bases, with 12 bases between. Germline CDR1 is SGHTA and CDR2 is FQGNSA. The CDR3 covers 15 residues. This clonotype was sampled from a human donor who donated a stem cell graft to a child with acute myeloid leukemia. The specimen comprised PBMCs from the stem cell graft donor, sampled from the stem cell graft. The chain uses TRBV7-2 and TRBJ2-4; a weak D match, TRBD1 (6 bases). The CDR3 coding sequence is TGTGCCAGCAGCTTATCGGGACACGCAAAAAACATTCAGTACTTC. This translates into CASSLSGHAKNIQYF.